The sequence of this T cell receptor (beta chain) was determined in a study of OX40 agonist ivuxolimab in advanced cancers. Study-wide context: Every 2 weeks, ivuxolimab was infused into the patients intravenously at between 0.01 and 10 mg/kg. Eligibility admitted prior anti-PD-1, anti-PD-L1 or anti-CTLA-4 therapy; 30% to 40% had some. Patients assigned to dose escalation were diagnosed with hepatocellular carcinoma, melanoma, renal cell or head and neck cancer.

Using immunoSEQ multiplex PCR, the repertoire was profiled, and TCRdb retains in-frame clones only, with some absent. The sample includes about 78,000 clones, 92% seen only once; the top ten take about 3%. Germline loops: CDR1 SGHTA, CDR2 FQGNSA. V was clipped by 4 bases and J by 6 bases, with 8 bases between them. The CDR3 is 12 residues long. No patient had autoimmune disease or received systemic immunosuppression. Source: CD4+ or CD8+ T cells sorted from blood, taken in a trial of the OX40 agonist ivuxolimab. The chain employs TRBV7-2 and TRBJ2-3; the D is unclear. The clonotype comes from an adult with an advanced solid tumor such as melanoma, head and neck, liver or kidney cancer. The CDR3 protein is CASSSYVDTQYF. CDR3 in DNA: TGTGCCAGCAGCTCCTATGTGGATACGCAGTATTTT.